This T cell receptor (beta chain) is from a study of shared clonotypes between healthy human individuals. Broader study findings: Sampling included only blood; tissue repertoires likely differ.

Positively selected for CCR7, the CD45RO-negative cells used as naive CD8 cells excluded terminally differentiated effector memory CD45RA+ cells. The method was immunoSEQ multiplex PCR; TCRdb's version includes in-frame clones alone and lacks a portion of them. The sample contains about 680,000 clones, around 90% of which appear only once. Comments on this clone: Its antigen is currently unknown.

The germline gives CDR1 MDHEN, CDR2 SYDVKM. V was pared by 8 bases and J by 7 bases, with 9 bases of the junction left unmatched. This CDR3 contains 13 residues. Material: naive CD8+ T cells sorted from blood. The source is a young man in good health. V is TRBV28 and J is TRBJ2-7; 9 bases agree with TRBD1. CDR3 DNA sequence: TGTGCCAGCCGTGACAGGGGGATAGGGGAGCAGTACTTC. It specifies CASRDRGIGEQYF.